Below, 5 T cell receptor beta chains from the same sample are listed, as sequenced in a study of blood T cells in healthy people across ages. A second PCR, run for roughly 6 to 11 cycles, used a sample-barcoded 5' primer plus a J-beta primer mix. One entry per CDR3 protein, called by TCRdb with MiXCR from the 5' RACE reads. Altogether about 580,000 distinct CDR3 sequences are present, 40% to 55% being singletons, with the ten largest covering 20% to 25%. The sequenced material came from blood. The receptors originated from a man older than 75 in good health.

The rearrangement uses TRBV5-6 and TRBJ2-5; D is perhaps TRBD1 (5 bases). Germline CDR1 is SGHDT and CDR2 is YYEEEE. This CDR3 is built from 14 residues. The V end lost 0 bases, the J end lost 1 base, and 7 bases lay between the germline ends. The CDR3 is CASSLDRSQETQYF. The CDR3 coding sequence is TGTGCCAGCAGCTTGGACAGGAGCCAAGAGACCCAGTACTTC. Filled out from reference TRBV5-6 and TRBJ2-5, the complete variable domain reads DAGVTQSPTHLIKTRGQQVTLRCSPKSGHDTVSWYQQALGQGPQFIFQYYEEEERQRGNFPDRFSGHQFPNYSSELNVNALLLGDSALYLCASSLDRSQETQYFGPGTRLLVL.

The rearrangement uses TRBV27 and TRBJ1-2; D is possibly TRBD1 (5 bases). This CDR3 is built from 15 residues. Between the trimmed V and J ends, which lost 3 bases and 5 bases, there was a span of 16 bases. The germline CDR1 and CDR2 sequences are MNHEY and SMNVEV (reference sequence). The CDR3 here is CASSFGAGSFYGYTF. Here the CDR3 DNA reads TGTGCCAGCAGTTTTGGGGCAGGGAGCTTTTATGGCTACACCTTC.

This sequence joins TRBV7-2 and TRBJ2-3; TRBD2 is a possible D gene (6 bases). Germline CDR1 is SGHTA and CDR2 is FQGNSA. V was clipped by 5 bases and J by 2 bases, with 14 bases between them. The CDR3 has 15 residues. The CDR3 DNA is TGTGCCAGCAGCAGAATGGGACTTTTCACAGATACGCAGTATTTT. Its translation: CASSRMGLFTDTQYF.

This clonotype was detected only once. In DNA form, the CDR3 reads TGTGCCACCAGCAGAGACCTGACTAGCGGGAGCTCTGAGCAGTTCTTC. Amino acid sequence: CATSRDLTSGSSEQFF. The V gene is TRBV15, the J gene TRBJ2-1, with 12 bases matching TRBD2. J was trimmed by 9 bases and V by 0 bases; bases with no gene match: 6. The CDR3 spans 16 residues. Germline V CDR1 and CDR2: LNHNV, YYDKDF (reference sequence).

The chain has TRBV5-6 and TRBJ2-1, with a weak D call TRBD2 (5 bases). Germline-derived CDR1 and CDR2 are SGHDT and YYEEEE. Between the trimmed V and J ends, which lost 4 bases and 6 bases, there was a span of 8 bases. The CDR3 is 12 residues long. CDR3: CASSRTFNEQFF. CDR3 DNA: TGTGCCAGCAGCCGGACTTTCAATGAGCAGTTCTTC.